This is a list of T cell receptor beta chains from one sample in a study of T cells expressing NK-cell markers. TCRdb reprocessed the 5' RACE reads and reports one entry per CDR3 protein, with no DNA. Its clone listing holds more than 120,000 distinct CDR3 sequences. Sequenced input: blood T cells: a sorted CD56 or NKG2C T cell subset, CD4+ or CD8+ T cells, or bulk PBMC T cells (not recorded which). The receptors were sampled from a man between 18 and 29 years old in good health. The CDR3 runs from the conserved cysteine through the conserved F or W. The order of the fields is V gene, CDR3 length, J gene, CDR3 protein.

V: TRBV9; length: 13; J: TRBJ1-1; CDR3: CASSVGSGREAFF
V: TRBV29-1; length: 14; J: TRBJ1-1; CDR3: CSVDRGWRGTEAFF
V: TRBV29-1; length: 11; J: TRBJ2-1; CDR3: CSPRTDNEQFF
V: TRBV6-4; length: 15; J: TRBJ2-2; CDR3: CASSDGTKNTGELFF
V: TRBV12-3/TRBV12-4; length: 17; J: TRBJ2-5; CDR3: CASSSLLAGGPQETQYF
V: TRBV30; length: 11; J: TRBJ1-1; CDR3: CAWSVSAEAFF
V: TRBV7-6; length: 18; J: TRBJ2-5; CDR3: CASSFGFGDGGPEDPQYF
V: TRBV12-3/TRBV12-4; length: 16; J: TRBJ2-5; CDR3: CASSLIGGRVGETQYF
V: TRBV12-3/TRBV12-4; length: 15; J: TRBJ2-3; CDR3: CASSHRTGGTDTQYF
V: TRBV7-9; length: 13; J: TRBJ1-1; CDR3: CASSLQGLREAFF
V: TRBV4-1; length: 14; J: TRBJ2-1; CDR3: CASSPDRGWNEQFF
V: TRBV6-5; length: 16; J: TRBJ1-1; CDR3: CASSYDGTGLNTEAFF
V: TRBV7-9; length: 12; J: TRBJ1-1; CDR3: CASSPENRGAFF
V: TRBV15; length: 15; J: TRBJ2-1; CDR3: CATSRESGPHNEQFF
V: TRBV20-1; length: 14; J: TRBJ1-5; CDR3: CSARESGYNQPQHF
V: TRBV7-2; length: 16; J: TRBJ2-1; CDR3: CASSSPWDGTHNEQFF
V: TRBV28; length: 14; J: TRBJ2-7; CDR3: CASTGDTEVGEQYF
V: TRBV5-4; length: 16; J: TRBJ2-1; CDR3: CASGDVGAGVYNEQFF
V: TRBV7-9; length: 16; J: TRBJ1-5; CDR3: CASSLGTPGPNQPQHF
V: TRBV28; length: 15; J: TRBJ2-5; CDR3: CASSANRGLVETQYF
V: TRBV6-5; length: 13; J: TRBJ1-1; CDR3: CASRQGAITEAFF
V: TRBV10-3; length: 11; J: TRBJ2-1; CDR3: CAISTSPEQFF
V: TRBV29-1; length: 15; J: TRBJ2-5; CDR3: CSVSPLTGGSETQYF
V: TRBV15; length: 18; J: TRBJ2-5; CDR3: CATSRGHASGDYQETQYF
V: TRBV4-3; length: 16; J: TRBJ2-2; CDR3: CASSQARGRDTGELFF
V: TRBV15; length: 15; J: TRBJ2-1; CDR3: CATSGEAGGPHEQFF
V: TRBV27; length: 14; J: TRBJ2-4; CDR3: CASSLGSSWGIQYF
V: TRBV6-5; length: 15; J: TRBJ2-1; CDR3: CASSSGLGASIEQFF
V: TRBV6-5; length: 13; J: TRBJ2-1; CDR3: CASSYQTRNEQFF
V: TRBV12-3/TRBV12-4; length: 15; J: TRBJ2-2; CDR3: CASSFGGLYTGELFF
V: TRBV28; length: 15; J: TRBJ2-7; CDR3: CASREVAGISYEQYF
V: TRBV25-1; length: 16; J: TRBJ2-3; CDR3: CASSVRGGGFTDTQYF
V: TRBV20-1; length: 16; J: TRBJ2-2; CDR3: CSARMSGSSNTGELFF
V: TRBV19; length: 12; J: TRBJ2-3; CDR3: CASWGSTDTQYF
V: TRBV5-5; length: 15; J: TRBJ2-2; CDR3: CASSLALGPVGELFF
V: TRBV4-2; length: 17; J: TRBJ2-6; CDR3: CASSQGQVGAGANVLTF
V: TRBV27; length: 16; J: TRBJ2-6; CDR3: CASSSRQTSGANVLTF
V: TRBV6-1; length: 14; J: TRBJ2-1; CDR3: CASAIMGPSNEQFF
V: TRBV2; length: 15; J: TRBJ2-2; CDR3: CASRPGQANTGELFF
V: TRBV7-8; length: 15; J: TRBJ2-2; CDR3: CASSGTSGGTGELFF
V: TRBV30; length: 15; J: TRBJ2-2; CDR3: CAWNVGLGVTGELFF
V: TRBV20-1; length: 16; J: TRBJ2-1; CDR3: CSARPIGTSGVNEQFF